Shown below are 32 T cell receptor beta chains from a single sample sequenced in a study of T cell changes during pregnancy in multiple sclerosis. The table came from immunoSEQ multiplex PCR; TCRdb's copy has only in-frame clones and leaves some out. The sample has 90,000 to 150,000 clones; roughly 92% are singletons. Specimen: peripheral blood, collected before pregnancy. These receptors all come from a female donor with multiple sclerosis, enrolled in a pregnancy study.

This chain uses TRBV28 with TRBJ1-1; TRBD1 might be the D (5 bases). The germline gives CDR1 MDHEN, CDR2 SYDVKM. This CDR3 region has 14 residues. Trimming left V 2 bases short and J 1 base short, with 8 bases between. The CDR3: CASSLGHTNTEAFF. The CDR3 DNA reads TGTGCCAGCAGTTTAGGACATACGAACACTGAAGCTTTCTTT.

The chain carries TRBV7-6 and TRBJ1-5, with 12 nucleotides matching TRBD1. With 4 bases clipped from V and 7 bases from J, the junction kept 5 bases outside the gene matches. From germline, CDR1 is SGHVS and CDR2 FNYEAQ. This CDR3 spans 15 amino acids. The CDR3 here is CASSSRDRGQQPQHF. The CDR3 bases are TGTGCCAGCAGCTCCCGGGACAGGGGGCAGCAGCCCCAGCATTTT.

The rearrangement links TRBV5-4 to TRBJ1-2; D remains unclear. CDR1 and CDR2 from the germline V gene are SGHNT and YYREEE (reference sequence). Trimming left V 4 bases short and J 4 bases short, with 14 bases between. CDR3 size: 14 residues. CDR3 coding DNA: TGTGCCAGCAGCCCTGGAGGAAACGTCTATGGCTACACCTTC. Residues: CASSPGGNVYGYTF.

The genes are TRBV2 and TRBJ1-4; D remains unclear. This CDR3 is built from 14 residues. Germline CDR1 and CDR2: SNHLY and FYNNEI. The germline V and J ends were trimmed by 6 bases and 4 bases, with 12 bases remaining between them. The CDR3 protein is CASRREFGNEKLFF. The CDR3 DNA reads TGTGCCAGCAGACGGGAATTTGGTAATGAAAAACTGTTTTTT.

The chain carries TRBV10-2 and TRBJ1-2; 9 bases are a match to TRBD1. Looked up from germline, CDR1 is WSHSY and CDR2 is SAAADI. The CDR3 length is 17 residues. With V trimmed by 9 bases and J by 8 bases, 22 bases remained unmatched. The CDR3 reads CASSGTGRIGPYEGYTF. The CDR3 DNA reads as TGCGCCAGTTCCGGGACAGGGCGGATCGGCCCCTATGAAGGCTACACCTTC.

The rearrangement uses TRBV14 and TRBJ2-3; TRBD1 aligns across 8 bases. The CDR3 totals 15 residues. From germline, CDR1 is SGHDN and CDR2 FVKESK. V shed 2 bases and J 2 bases; nucleotides not matched to a gene: 3. CDR3 residues: CASSQRTGNTDTQYF. CDR3 DNA sequence: TGTGCCAGCAGCCAAAGGACAGGGAACACAGATACGCAGTATTTT.

V usage is TRBV9 and J usage is TRBJ2-1, with 9 positions matching TRBD1. V lost 0 bases to trimming and J lost 8 bases; unmatched junction nucleotides: 9. Germline V gene data show CDR1 as SGDLS and CDR2 as YYNGEE. This CDR3 has 16 amino acids. The CDR3 region has the DNA TGTGCCAGCAGCGTAGAAGGGACAGGGAATGTGGATGAGCAGTTCTTC. This sequence encodes CASSVEGTGNVDEQFF.

V and J are TRBV2 and TRBJ2-4; D is undetermined. The CDR3 totals 13 residues. The V end was cut by 6 bases, the J end by 15 bases, with 21 bases between. The germline gives CDR1 SNHLY, CDR2 FYNNEI. DNA for the CDR3: TGTGCCAGCAGCACATTCCTTCACGCCCGAAGGTACTTC. Its protein is CASSTFLHARRYF.

This chain links TRBV27 with TRBJ1-1, with a weak D call TRBD1 (5 bases). The CDR3 is 14 amino acids. The V gene's germline CDR1 is MNHEY and CDR2 SMNVEV (reference sequence). V was clipped by 3 bases and J by 4 bases, with 12 bases between them. CDR3 in amino acids: CASSFNPGVTEAFF. In DNA, the CDR3 is TGTGCCAGCAGTTTCAACCCGGGGGTCACTGAAGCTTTCTTT.

The chain couples TRBV6-1 to TRBJ2-7; 10 bases are shared with TRBD1. Unmatched junction bases numbered 7, after V lost 2 bases and J lost 6 bases. CDR1 and CDR2 from the germline V gene are MNHNS and SASEGT. The length of the CDR3 is 15 residues. CDR3 DNA sequence: TGTGCCAGCAGTGAACTAGGGACAGGGGTGATCGAGCAGTACTTC. Residues: CASSELGTGVIEQYF.

The chain links TRBV7-2 to TRBJ2-7; 7 positions match TRBD1. Germline V lookup: CDR1 SGHTA, CDR2 FQGNSA. This CDR3 has 14 residues. V gave up 4 bases and J gave up 3 bases; unmatched junction bases: 6. The CDR3 DNA sequence: TGTGCCAGCAGCTCAGAGACAGGGAACTACGAGCAGTACTTC. Encoded protein: CASSSETGNYEQYF.

The chain links TRBV19 to TRBJ1-2, with a tentative D call TRBD1 (5 bases). CDR3 size: 17 residues. Germline V gene lookup returns CDR1 LNHDA and CDR2 SQIVND (reference sequence). Trimming stripped 10 bases from V and 0 bases from J, with 24 bases between. Written as DNA, the CDR3 is TGTGCCACCCTGGGGCCCGGTCCTCAAGGGTCTAACTATGGCTACACCTTC. Amino acids: CATLGPGPQGSNYGYTF.

This clone showed up just a few times. The CDR3 bases are TGTGCCAGCAGCCTTAGCCCCACCGGGGAGCTGTTTTTT. Residues: CASSLSPTGELFF. The chain uses TRBV4-2 and TRBJ2-2; D not resolved. CDR1 is LGHNA, CDR2 YNFKEQ, per germline. The ends were cut back, 4 bases at V and 4 bases at J, with 7 bases in the middle. The CDR3 has 13 residues.

The chain links TRBV7-9 to TRBJ2-2, with D tentatively TRBD2 (5 bases). Looked up from germline, CDR1 is SEHNR and CDR2 is FQNEAQ (reference sequence). The CDR3 runs 14 residues. Trimming cost V 1 base and J 11 bases, with 14 bases left between them. This chain's CDR3 is CASSLESGPGELFF. The DNA of the CDR3 is TGTGCCAGCAGCTTAGAATCCGGACCGGGAGAGCTGTTTTTT.

The chain combines TRBV9 with TRBJ2-7; D not certain. CDR3 length: 14 amino acids. Germline values: CDR1 SGDLS, CDR2 YYNGEE. V was clipped by 3 bases and J by 0 bases, with 10 bases between them. The CDR3 DNA sequence: TGTGCCAGCAGCGCTAACAGCCTCTCCTACGAGCAGTACTTC. It encodes CASSANSLSYEQYF.

The V gene is TRBV2, the J gene TRBJ2-1; 9 nucleotides line up with TRBD1. Germline CDR1 and CDR2: SNHLY and FYNNEI. J was trimmed by 2 bases and V by 7 bases; bases with no gene match: 9. The length of the CDR3 is 16 residues. This CDR3 reads CASIRGQGLPYNEQFF. CDR3 bases: TGTGCCAGCATTCGTGGACAGGGGCTGCCCTACAATGAGCAGTTCTTC. The full variable domain, its missing parts supplied by reference TRBV2 and TRBJ2-1, is EPEVTQTPSHQVTQMGQEVILRCVPISNHLYFYWYRQILGQKVEFLVSFYNNEISEKSEIFDDQFSVERPDGSNFTLKIRSTKLEDSAMYFCASIRGQGLPYNEQFFGPGTRLTVL.

The V gene is TRBV6-1, the J gene TRBJ2-7; the match to TRBD2 covers 7 bases. Germline V gene data show CDR1 as MNHNS and CDR2 as SASEGT. The V gene end was trimmed by 2 bases and the J gene end by 6 bases; junction bases not matched to a gene: 10. The CDR3 sequence is 15 residues long. The CDR3: CASSETGGSGREQYF. The DNA for the CDR3 is TGTGCCAGCAGTGAAACTGGCGGGAGCGGGCGCGAGCAGTACTTC.

The chain employs TRBV6-5 and TRBJ2-1; weak D call: TRBD2 (6 bases). The CDR3 length is 14 residues. Trimming took 6 bases from V and 1 from J, leaving 10 bases between them. CDR1 MNHEY and CDR2 SVGAGI come from the germline V gene. DNA for the CDR3: TGTGCCAGCAGCTTTGGGGGGTCCTACAATGAGCAGTTCTTC. It specifies CASSFGGSYNEQFF.

This chain links TRBV7-9 with TRBJ1-2; D possibly corresponds to TRBD1 (5 bases). Germline V lookup: CDR1 SEHNR, CDR2 FQNEAQ (reference sequence). CDR3 size: 12 residues. V was trimmed by 0 bases and J by 10 bases, leaving 9 bases between them. In DNA form, the CDR3 reads TGTGCCAGCAGCTTAGCTGGGGCAGACTACACCTTC. Its protein is CASSLAGADYTF. Filled out from reference TRBV7-9 and TRBJ1-2, the complete variable domain reads DTGVSQNPRHKITKRGQNVTFRCDPISEHNRLYWYRQTLGQGPEFLTYFQNEAQLEKSRLLSDRFSAERPKGSFSTLEIQRTEQGDSAMYLCASSLAGADYTFGSGTRLTVV.

This chain connects TRBV25-1 to TRBJ2-2; 9 bases match TRBD1. V dropped 6 bases and J dropped 3; count of bases not matched to a gene: 5. Germline CDR1 is MGHDK and CDR2 is SYGVNS. The CDR3 totals 15 residues. In DNA form, the CDR3 reads TGTGCCAGCAGCCGCGGGACAGGGTACACCGGGGAGCTGTTTTTT. Amino acids: CASSRGTGYTGELFF.

J is TRBJ2-7 and V is TRBV13, with 7 bases aligning to TRBD2. CDR1 PRHDT and CDR2 FYEKMQ come from the germline V gene (reference sequence). CDR3 length: 15 residues. The J segment lost 3 bases and the V segment lost 0 bases, leaving 5 bases of the junction unmatched. CDR3 in amino acids: CASSLGSGTNYEQYF. For the CDR3, the DNA is TGTGCCAGCAGCTTAGGCTCAGGGACTAACTACGAGCAGTACTTC.

The rearrangement uses TRBV9 and TRBJ1-1, with D unresolved. Germline-derived CDR1 and CDR2 are SGDLS and YYNGEE. This CDR3 contains 17 residues. V lost 4 bases and J lost 4, with 23 bases in between. CDR3 region: CASSSGLFGSDPTEAFF. In nucleotides, the CDR3 is TGTGCCAGCAGCTCTGGACTCTTCGGCTCCGACCCCACTGAAGCTTTCTTT.

The chain links TRBV5-1 to TRBJ2-7, with 7 positions matching TRBD1. The CDR3 sequence is 14 residues long. J lost 2 bases, V lost 1 base, and 3 bases had no gene match. Germline loops: CDR1 SGHRS, CDR2 YFSETQ. In DNA form, the CDR3 reads TGCGCCAGCAGCTTGACAGGGGTCCCCTACGAGCAGTACTTC. It yields the protein CASSLTGVPYEQYF.

The gene calls are TRBV5-1 and TRBJ2-7, with TRBD2 as a possible D gene (6 bases). The CDR3 runs to 14 residues. Trimming left V 4 bases short and J 6 bases short, with 17 bases between. The germline V gene encodes CDR1 SGHRS and CDR2 YFSETQ. The CDR3 DNA sequence: TGCGCCAGCAGCCCGAATAGCGGCCCGGGCGAGCAGTACTTC. It codes for CASSPNSGPGEQYF.

This chain joins TRBV14 and TRBJ2-1, with D maybe TRBD1 (6 bases). The CDR3 extends over 13 amino acids. V was trimmed by 3 bases and J by 8 bases, leaving 11 bases between them. Germline assignment: CDR1 SGHDN and CDR2 FVKESK. Written as DNA, the CDR3 is TGTGCCAGCAGCCATCAGGGGCTTGATGAGCAGTTCTTC. This sequence encodes CASSHQGLDEQFF.

This clone was observed a single time. V usage is TRBV10-1 and J usage is TRBJ2-3; the D is unclear. The germline V gene encodes CDR1 WNHNN and CDR2 SYGVQD (reference sequence). With 5 bases removed from V and 3 bases from J, the gap between germline ends came to 6 bases. The CDR3 runs 12 residues. The CDR3 DNA reads as TGCGCCAGCAGTCCGGGTACAGATACGCAGTATTTT. Protein sequence: CASSPGTDTQYF.

The rearrangement joins TRBV7-2 to TRBJ1-1, with D hard to call. CDR1 is SGHTA, CDR2 FQGNSA, per germline. The germline V and J ends were trimmed by 1 base and 0 bases, with 9 bases remaining between them. CDR3 length equals 15 residues. The CDR3 DNA reads TGTGCCAGCAGCTTAGAAGCGAGGATGAACACTGAAGCTTTCTTT. Translation gives CASSLEARMNTEAFF.

The rearrangement uses TRBV27 and TRBJ1-2; 8 bases are shared with TRBD1. Germline V CDR1 and CDR2: MNHEY, SMNVEV (reference sequence). This CDR3 region has 14 residues. With 4 bases clipped from V and 8 bases from J, the junction kept 9 bases outside the gene matches. The CDR3, as DNA: TGTGCCAGCAGTTCCATAGACAGGGGATCAGGCTACACCTTC. Translation gives CASSSIDRGSGYTF.

V gene TRBV28 combines with J gene TRBJ1-2, with TRBD1 as a possible D gene (6 bases). Trimming removed 8 bases at V and 10 bases at J, with 26 bases between. This CDR3 is 15 amino acids long. The germline CDR1 and CDR2 sequences are MDHEN and SYDVKM. The CDR3 nucleotides are TGTGCCAGCTTCGACCGGGGTTCAGGGGTGAATGACTACACCTTC. It yields the protein CASFDRGSGVNDYTF.

This chain uses TRBV10-1 with TRBJ2-1; 14 bases match TRBD2. The CDR3 has 15 amino acids. CDR1 and CDR2 from the germline V gene are WNHNN and SYGVQD (reference sequence). Germline trimming cut 10 bases from V and 9 bases from J; bases unmatched to any gene: 11. CDR3 sequence: CANWLGLAGVGEQFF. CDR3 bases: TGCGCCAACTGGTTGGGACTAGCGGGAGTGGGTGAGCAGTTCTTC.

The genes are TRBV10-2 and TRBJ2-7; 11 nucleotides match TRBD2. The CDR3 extends over 18 amino acids. Germline V lookup: CDR1 WSHSY, CDR2 SAAADI. V lost 6 bases to trimming and J lost 0 bases; unmatched junction nucleotides: 13. CDR3 sequence: CASREGLAVHPNSYEQYF. CDR3 sequence (DNA): TGCGCCAGCAGGGAGGGACTAGCGGTCCACCCCAACTCCTACGAGCAGTACTTC.

The genes are TRBV2 and TRBJ2-1; D might be TRBD2 (6 bases). CDR1 and CDR2 from the germline V gene are SNHLY and FYNNEI. This CDR3 spans 13 amino acids. Trimming left V 7 bases short and J 10 bases short, with 17 bases between. The CDR3 DNA reads as TGTGCCAGCACGGAGGGACTGTACGAGGAGCAGTTCTTC. This translates into CASTEGLYEEQFF.